These 31 T cell receptor beta chains were all obtained from the same sample, sequenced in a study of beta chain features in type 1 diabetes. Every isolated RNA sample was fully reverse transcribed, so sequencing captured expressed TCRB transcripts. Profiling relied on immunoSEQ multiplex PCR, and the TCRdb table lists in-frame clones only, not all of them. The table includes around 430,000 clones, about 29% detected once. Sequenced input: naive CD4+ T cells from blood. These receptors all come from a man between 18 and 29 years old in good health.

The table lists this clone with a few counts. This chain joins TRBV7-2 and TRBJ2-3, with 8 nucleotides matching TRBD2. The V gene end was trimmed by 3 bases and the J gene end by 4 bases; junction bases not matched to a gene: 6. This CDR3 is 15 amino acids long. Germline CDR1 and CDR2: SGHTA and FQGNSA. The CDR3 protein is CASSLGLVAPDTQYF. CDR3 nucleotide sequence: TGTGCCAGCAGCTTGGGACTAGTGGCTCCAGATACGCAGTATTTT.

The chain joins TRBV7-2 to TRBJ2-7; TRBD2 matches 10 bases. CDR1 is SGHTA, CDR2 FQGNSA, per germline. The V segment lost 4 bases and the J segment 3 bases; nucleotides outside the gene matches: 6. The CDR3 contains 15 residues. CDR3: CASSSGLAAVYEQYF. The DNA of the CDR3 is TGTGCCAGCAGCTCAGGACTAGCGGCGGTCTACGAGCAGTACTTC.

In the case of this clone: The sample contains more than one DNA sequence encoding this CDR3. The J gene is TRBJ2-7, the V gene TRBV2; the D is unclear. The CDR3 consists of 12 residues. CDR1 and CDR2 (germline): SNHLY, FYNNEI. The V end lost 6 bases, the J end lost 1 base, and 7 bases lay between the germline ends. The CDR3, as DNA: TGTGCCAGCAGCCCGACGTCCTACGAGCAGTACTTC. Translation: CASSPTSYEQYF. Together with reference TRBV2 and TRBJ2-7, the CDR3 gives the full variable domain: EPEVTQTPSHQVTQMGQEVILRCVPISNHLYFYWYRQILGQKVEFLVSFYNNEISEKSEIFDDQFSVERPDGSNFTLKIRSTKLEDSAMYFCASSPTSYEQYFGPGTRLTVT.

This clone was counted between two and nine times. CDR3 coding DNA: TGCAGCGTTGAGGTGCACCCGGGGGGCACCATATATTTT. Protein product: CSVEVHPGGTIYF. The V call is TRBV29-1, the J call TRBJ1-3; weak D call: TRBD1 (5 bases). Trimming pared 3 bases from V and 9 bases from J, leaving 15 bases between. CDR1 and CDR2 from the germline V gene are SQVTM and ANQGSEA. This CDR3 comprises 13 residues.

The V gene is TRBV7-9, the J gene TRBJ1-1, with a possible D match to TRBD1 (6 bases). Germline V gives CDR1 SEHNR, CDR2 FQNEAQ (reference sequence). The CDR3 is made up of 14 amino acids. Trimming pared 6 bases from V and 7 bases from J, leaving 18 bases between. The CDR3 protein is CASSFASSDSEAFF. The CDR3 DNA reads as TGTGCCAGCAGTTTCGCCTCGTCGGACAGTGAAGCTTTCTTT.

In the case of this clone: In the same sample, other DNA sequences code for this CDR3. V and J are TRBV6-5 and TRBJ2-7; 7 bases are a match to TRBD2. Germline CDR1 MNHEY, CDR2 SVGAGI. V was pared by 2 bases and J by 1 base, with 2 bases of the junction left unmatched. CDR3 size: 14 residues. The CDR3 spells CASSYRGRSYEQYF. The CDR3 DNA sequence: TGTGCCAGCAGTTACCGCGGGAGATCCTACGAGCAGTACTTC.

The gene calls are TRBV7-9 and TRBJ1-1; 9 bases are a match to TRBD1. CDR1 and CDR2 from the germline V gene are SEHNR and FQNEAQ (reference sequence). The CDR3 runs to 15 residues. The V segment lost 0 bases and the J segment 5 bases; nucleotides outside the gene matches: 4. The CDR3 reads CASSLALTGGTEAFF. CDR3 coding DNA: TGTGCCAGCAGCTTAGCTCTGACAGGGGGTACTGAAGCTTTCTTT.

The rearrangement joins TRBV6-1 to TRBJ1-2, with unresolved D. CDR1 and CDR2 from the germline V gene are MNHNS and SASEGT. CDR3 length: 14 amino acids. Between the trimmed V and J ends, which lost 3 bases and 3 bases, there was a span of 11 bases. CDR3 sequence (DNA): TGTGCCAGCAGTGATAGGGTCGGGGACTATGGCTACACCTTC. This gives the protein CASSDRVGDYGYTF.

This clone showed up just a few times. This chain uses TRBV15 with TRBJ2-5; D remains unclear. This CDR3 spans 14 amino acids. V was clipped by 1 base and J by 5 bases, with 11 bases between them. The germline V gene encodes CDR1 LNHNV and CDR2 YYDKDF (reference sequence). The CDR3 DNA is TGTGCCACCAGCAGAGGGACGTCCGAGGAGACCCAGTACTTC. Its protein product is CATSRGTSEETQYF. The entire variable domain, with the rest obtained from reference TRBV15 and TRBJ2-5, is as follows: DAMVIQNPRYQVTQFGKPVTLSCSQTLNHNVMYWYQQKSSQAPKLLFHYYDKDFNNEADTPDNFQSRRPNTSFCFLDIRSPGLGDTAMYLCATSRGTSEETQYFGPGTRLLVL.

The J gene is TRBJ2-7, the V gene TRBV27; D uncertain. Germline loops: CDR1 MNHEY, CDR2 SMNVEV (reference sequence). The CDR3 loop spans 14 amino acids. V lost 2 bases and J 2 bases, leaving 10 bases between the germline ends. The CDR3 loop reads CASSLRLLPYEQYF. CDR3 nucleotide sequence: TGTGCCAGCAGTTTACGGCTGCTTCCCTACGAGCAGTACTTC.

This clone showed up just a few times. The chain links TRBV28 to TRBJ2-1; 8 bases align to TRBD2. The CDR3 runs 15 residues. Germline trimming cut 8 bases from V and 4 bases from J; bases unmatched to any gene: 10. Germline CDR1 MDHEN, CDR2 SYDVKM. CDR3: CASLPGGAGYNEQFF. The CDR3 coding sequence is TGTGCCAGCCTCCCGGGAGGGGCGGGTTACAATGAGCAGTTCTTC.

This clone was observed a single time. This sequence joins TRBV29-1 and TRBJ1-2; a weak D match, TRBD1 (6 bases). CDR3 size: 11 residues. Germline values: CDR1 SQVTM, CDR2 ANQGSEA. V lost 5 bases to trimming and J lost 6 bases, with 10 bases between them. This CDR3 reads CSVQGQDGYTF. CDR3 DNA sequence: TGCAGCGTTCAGGGGCAAGATGGCTACACCTTC. Full variable domain (rest looked up from reference TRBV29-1 and TRBJ1-2): SAVISQKPSRDICQRGTSLTIQCQVDSQVTMMFWYRQQPGQSLTLIATANQGSEATYESGFVIDKFPISRPNLTFSTLTVSNMSPEDSSIYLCSVQGQDGYTFGSGTRLTVV.

V is TRBV7-9 and J is TRBJ2-5; no firm D call. Trimming left V 5 bases short and J 0 bases short, with 1 base between. The CDR3 contains 11 residues. Germline CDR1 is SEHNR and CDR2 is FQNEAQ (reference sequence). CDR3 DNA: TGTGCCAGCAGCAACCAAGAGACCCAGTACTTC. It specifies CASSNQETQYF.

The V call is TRBV5-1, the J call TRBJ2-6; D is perhaps TRBD2 (5 bases). Trimming took 2 bases from V and 2 from J, leaving 5 bases between them. The length of the CDR3 is 14 residues. The germline V gene has CDR1 SGHRS and CDR2 YFSETQ. CDR3 DNA: TGCGCCAGCAGCTTCGGGACTGGGGCCAACGTCCTGACTTTC. Protein product: CASSFGTGANVLTF.

This clone came up once. The chain joins TRBV15 to TRBJ1-4; 8 bases fit TRBD1. This CDR3 region has 16 residues. The V segment lost 2 bases and the J segment 5 bases; nucleotides outside the gene matches: 7. Germline V gene sequence: CDR1 LNHNV, CDR2 YYDKDF (reference sequence). The CDR3 DNA reads TGTGCCACCAGCAGATCCCTGACAGGGGACAATGAAAAACTGTTTTTT. Encoded protein: CATSRSLTGDNEKLFF. Complete variable domain (other parts from reference TRBV15 and TRBJ1-4): DAMVIQNPRYQVTQFGKPVTLSCSQTLNHNVMYWYQQKSSQAPKLLFHYYDKDFNNEADTPDNFQSRRPNTSFCFLDIRSPGLGDTAMYLCATSRSLTGDNEKLFFGSGTQLSVL.

This clone was picked up a small number of times. The chain is built from TRBV18 and TRBJ1-2; TRBD1 might be the D (5 bases). V lost 4 bases to trimming and J lost 8 bases, with 14 bases between them. CDR1 KGHSH and CDR2 LQKENI come from the germline V gene. This CDR3 comprises 13 residues. The CDR3 coding sequence is TGTGCCAGCTCACAAAACGTGGGGGACGGCTACACCTTC. Encoded protein: CASSQNVGDGYTF.

The chain is built from TRBV4-3 and TRBJ2-1; D is undetermined. V lost 0 bases and J lost 10, with 13 bases in between. This CDR3 has 14 residues. Germline CDR1 reads LGHNA; CDR2 reads YSLEER. CDR3 nucleotides: TGCGCCAGCAGCCAAGATTATTCTACCTCAGAGCAGTTCTTC. This encodes CASSQDYSTSEQFF.

V gene TRBV30 combines with J gene TRBJ2-2; TRBD1 matches at 8 bases. Germline loops: CDR1 GTSNPN, CDR2 SVGIG (reference sequence). This CDR3 spans 13 amino acids. Trimming cost V 4 bases and J 4 bases; bases outside gene matches: 2. The CDR3 is CAWTDRGTGELFF. In nucleotides, the CDR3 is TGTGCCTGGACCGACAGGGGCACCGGGGAGCTGTTTTTT.

This clone was observed a few times. The chain uses TRBV29-1 and TRBJ2-3, with a possible D match to TRBD2 (5 bases). This CDR3 is built from 11 residues. Germline lookup yields CDR1 SQVTM and CDR2 ANQGSEA. Trimming took off 7 bases at V and 4 bases at J, with 9 bases between the two ends. The CDR3 protein is CSAGMSDTQYF. CDR3 sequence (DNA): TGCAGCGCCGGGATGTCAGATACGCAGTATTTT.

V usage is TRBV9 and J usage is TRBJ2-1; possibly TRBD1 for D (6 bases). Trimming stripped 0 bases from V and 9 bases from J, with 13 bases between. This CDR3 region has 14 residues. Germline CDR1 reads SGDLS; CDR2 reads YYNGEE. CDR3 protein: CASSVVGASGEQFF. CDR3 nucleotide sequence: TGTGCCAGCAGCGTAGTGGGGGCCTCAGGTGAGCAGTTCTTC.

This clone was found a few times. J is TRBJ1-5 and V is TRBV30, with D unclear. This CDR3 contains 14 residues. Germline loops: CDR1 GTSNPN, CDR2 SVGIG (reference sequence). V was pared by 3 bases and J by 3 bases, with 12 bases between. CDR3 protein: CAWRRGLTNQPQHF. The CDR3, as DNA: TGTGCCTGGAGAAGAGGGCTTACCAATCAGCCCCAGCATTTT.

This clone was recorded a few times. The chain couples TRBV29-1 to TRBJ2-1; 7 bases match TRBD1. Unmatched junction bases numbered 5, after V lost 7 bases and J lost 2 bases. This CDR3 is 13 amino acids long. In germline, CDR1 is SQVTM, CDR2 ANQGSEA. CDR3 in amino acids: CSAPGQTYNEQFF. The CDR3 DNA reads TGCAGCGCCCCGGGACAGACCTACAATGAGCAGTTCTTC.

The table lists this clone with a few counts. The chain employs TRBV11-2 and TRBJ2-5; the match to TRBD1 covers 9 bases. This CDR3 spans 14 amino acids. Germline loops: CDR1 SGHAT, CDR2 FQNNGV. V was pared by 6 bases and J by 5 bases, with 7 bases of the junction left unmatched. CDR3 coding DNA: TGTGCCAGCAGTTGGACAGGGGCTGGGGAGACCCAGTACTTC. This encodes CASSWTGAGETQYF.

This clone was counted between two and nine times. The V gene is TRBV9, the J gene TRBJ2-3; unclear D gene. Looked up from germline, CDR1 is SGDLS and CDR2 is YYNGEE. The CDR3 runs 11 residues. The V end was cut by 10 bases, the J end by 2 bases, with 8 bases between. The CDR3 coding sequence is TGTGCCGGCGGCTTCACAGATACGCAGTATTTT. Translated: CAGGFTDTQYF.

This clone was detected a few times. The V call is TRBV30, the J call TRBJ2-5; the match to TRBD2 covers 9 bases. CDR3 size: 15 residues. The trim removed 0 bases at V and 4 bases at J, leaving 6 bases unmatched. Germline V gives CDR1 GTSNPN, CDR2 SVGIG (reference sequence). The chain's CDR3 is CAWSVAGGLGETQYF. CDR3 in DNA: TGTGCCTGGAGTGTAGCGGGAGGCCTCGGAGAGACCCAGTACTTC.

The rearrangement joins TRBV29-1 to TRBJ2-5, with 8 bases aligning to TRBD2. The germline V gene encodes CDR1 SQVTM and CDR2 ANQGSEA. This CDR3 has 14 amino acids. V was clipped by 6 bases and J by 2 bases; unmatched bases: 8. The CDR3 DNA reads as TGCAGCGTCGGGAGGGCTAGCGGACAAGAGACCCAGTACTTC. Its protein product is CSVGRASGQETQYF. The complete variable domain, with remaining parts taken from reference TRBV29-1 and TRBJ2-5, reads SAVISQKPSRDICQRGTSLTIQCQVDSQVTMMFWYRQQPGQSLTLIATANQGSEATYESGFVIDKFPISRPNLTFSTLTVSNMSPEDSSIYLCSVGRASGQETQYFGPGTRLLVL.

The V and J genes are TRBV25-1 and TRBJ2-7; maybe TRBD2 (6 bases). Germline V CDR1 and CDR2: MGHDK, SYGVNS. V was shortened by 2 bases and J by 5 bases, with 16 bases between the two germline ends. CDR3 length: 15 residues. DNA for the CDR3: TGTGCCAGCAGTGAACCTACCCGGGGGTCGAACGAGCAGTACTTC. Translation gives CASSEPTRGSNEQYF.

This clone was observed a handful of times. The J gene is TRBJ2-1, the V gene TRBV25-1; 14 nucleotides align to TRBD2. The CDR3 loop spans 15 amino acids. Trimming cost V 3 bases and J 8 bases; bases outside gene matches: 3. Per the germline V gene, CDR1 is MGHDK and CDR2 is SYGVNS. This CDR3 reads CASSETSGRADEQFF. The CDR3 bases are TGTGCCAGCAGTGAGACTAGCGGGAGGGCGGATGAGCAGTTCTTC.

This chain joins TRBV5-1 and TRBJ2-7; tentatively, D is TRBD1 (6 bases). The CDR3 contains 15 residues. V lost 0 bases and J 3 bases, leaving 13 bases between the germline ends. Germline lookup yields CDR1 SGHRS and CDR2 YFSETQ. The CDR3 is CASSLGGQYLYEQYF. Here the CDR3 DNA reads TGCGCCAGCAGCTTGGGAGGACAGTACCTCTACGAGCAGTACTTC.

The chain couples TRBV2 to TRBJ2-3; TRBD2 might be the D (6 bases). Germline V lookup: CDR1 SNHLY, CDR2 FYNNEI. The CDR3 runs to 14 residues. Trimming cost V 4 bases and J 6 bases, with 14 bases left between them. The CDR3 DNA reads TGTGCCAGCAGTGTTGTAGCGGCCGAGGATACGCAGTATTTT. Its translation is CASSVVAAEDTQYF.

This rearrangement joins TRBV25-1 to TRBJ2-3, with TRBD2 matching over 9 bases. CDR3 length: 16 amino acids. CDR1 MGHDK and CDR2 SYGVNS come from the germline V gene. The V gene end was trimmed by 4 bases and the J gene end by 0 bases; junction bases not matched to a gene: 5. The CDR3 here is CASSAGLAASTDTQYF. The CDR3 DNA reads TGTGCCAGCAGTGCGGGACTAGCAGCTAGCACAGATACGCAGTATTTT.